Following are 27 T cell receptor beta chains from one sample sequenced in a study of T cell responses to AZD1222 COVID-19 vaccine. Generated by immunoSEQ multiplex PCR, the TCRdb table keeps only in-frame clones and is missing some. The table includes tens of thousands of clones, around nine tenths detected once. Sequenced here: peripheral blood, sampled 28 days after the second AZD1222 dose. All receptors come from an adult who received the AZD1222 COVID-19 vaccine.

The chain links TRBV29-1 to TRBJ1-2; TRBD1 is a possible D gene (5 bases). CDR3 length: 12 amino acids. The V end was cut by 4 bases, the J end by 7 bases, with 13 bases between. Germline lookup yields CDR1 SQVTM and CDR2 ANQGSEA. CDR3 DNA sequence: TGCAGCGTTGTGTGGCAGGGTGGTGGCTACACCTTC. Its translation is CSVVWQGGGYTF.

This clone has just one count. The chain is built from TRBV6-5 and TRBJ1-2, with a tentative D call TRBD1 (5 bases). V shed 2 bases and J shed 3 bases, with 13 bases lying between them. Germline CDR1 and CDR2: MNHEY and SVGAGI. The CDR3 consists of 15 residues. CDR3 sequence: CASSYIGGEHYGYTF. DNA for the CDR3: TGTGCCAGCAGTTACATCGGGGGTGAACACTATGGCTACACCTTC.

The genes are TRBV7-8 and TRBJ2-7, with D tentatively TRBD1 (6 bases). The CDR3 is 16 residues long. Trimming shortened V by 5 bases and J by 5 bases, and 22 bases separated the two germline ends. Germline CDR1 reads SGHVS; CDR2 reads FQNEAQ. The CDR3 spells CASSTSQAQGYDEQYF. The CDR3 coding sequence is TGTGCCAGCAGCACTTCACAGGCACAGGGTTACGACGAGCAGTACTTC. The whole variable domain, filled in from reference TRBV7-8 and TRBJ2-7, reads GAGVSQSPRYKVAKRGQDVALRCDPISGHVSLFWYQQALGQGPEFLTYFQNEAQLDKSGLPSDRFFAERPEGSVSTLKIQRTQQEDSAVYLCASSTSQAQGYDEQYFGPGTRLTVT.

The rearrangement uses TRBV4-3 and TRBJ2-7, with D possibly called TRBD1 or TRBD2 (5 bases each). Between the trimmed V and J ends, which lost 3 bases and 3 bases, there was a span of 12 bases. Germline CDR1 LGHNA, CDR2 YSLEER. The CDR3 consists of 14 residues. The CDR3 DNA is TGCGCCAGCAGCCATGGAGGCAGGGACTACGAGCAGTACTTC. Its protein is CASSHGGRDYEQYF.

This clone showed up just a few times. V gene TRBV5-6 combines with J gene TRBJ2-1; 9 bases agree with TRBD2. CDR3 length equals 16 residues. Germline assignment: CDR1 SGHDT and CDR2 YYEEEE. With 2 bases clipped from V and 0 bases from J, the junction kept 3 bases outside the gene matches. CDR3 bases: TGTGCCAGCAGCTTCGGTAGCGGGAGCTCCTACAATGAGCAGTTCTTC. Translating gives CASSFGSGSSYNEQFF.

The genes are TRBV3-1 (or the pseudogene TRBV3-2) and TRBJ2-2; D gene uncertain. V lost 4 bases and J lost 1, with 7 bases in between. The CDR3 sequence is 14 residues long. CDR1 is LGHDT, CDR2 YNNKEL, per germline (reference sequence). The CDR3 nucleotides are TGTGCCAGCAGCCTTTCAGGGAACACCGGGGAGCTGTTTTTT. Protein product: CASSLSGNTGELFF.

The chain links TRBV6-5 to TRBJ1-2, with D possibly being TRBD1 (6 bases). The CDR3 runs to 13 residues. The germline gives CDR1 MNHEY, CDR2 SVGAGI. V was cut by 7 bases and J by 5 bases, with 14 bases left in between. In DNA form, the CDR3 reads TGTGCCAGCATCGAGCTGGGGGCTTATGGCTACACCTTC. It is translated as CASIELGAYGYTF.

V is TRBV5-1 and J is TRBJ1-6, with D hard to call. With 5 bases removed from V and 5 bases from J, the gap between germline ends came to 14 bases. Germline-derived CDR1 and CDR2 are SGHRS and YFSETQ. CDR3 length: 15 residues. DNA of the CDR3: TGCGCCAGCAGTTTTGGGGTGCTGGATAATTCACCCCTCCACTTT. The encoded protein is CASSFGVLDNSPLHF.

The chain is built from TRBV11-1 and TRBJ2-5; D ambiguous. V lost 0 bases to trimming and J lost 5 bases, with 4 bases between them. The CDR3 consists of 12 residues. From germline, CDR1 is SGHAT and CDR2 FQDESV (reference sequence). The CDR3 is CASSLAGETQYF. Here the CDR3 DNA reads TGTGCCAGCAGCTTAGCAGGGGAGACCCAGTACTTC.

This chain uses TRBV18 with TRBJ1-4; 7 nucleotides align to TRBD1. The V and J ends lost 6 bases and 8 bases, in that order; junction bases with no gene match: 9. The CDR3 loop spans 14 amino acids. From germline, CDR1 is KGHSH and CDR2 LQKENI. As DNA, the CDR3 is TGTGCCAGCTCCCCCGGACAGGCTGGAGAAAAACTGTTTTTT. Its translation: CASSPGQAGEKLFF.

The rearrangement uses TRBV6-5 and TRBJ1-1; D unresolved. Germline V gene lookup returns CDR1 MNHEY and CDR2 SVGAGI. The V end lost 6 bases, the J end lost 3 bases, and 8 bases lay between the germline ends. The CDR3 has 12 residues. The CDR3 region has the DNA TGTGCCAGCAGCCCAGGTTACACTGAAGCTTTCTTT. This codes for CASSPGYTEAFF.

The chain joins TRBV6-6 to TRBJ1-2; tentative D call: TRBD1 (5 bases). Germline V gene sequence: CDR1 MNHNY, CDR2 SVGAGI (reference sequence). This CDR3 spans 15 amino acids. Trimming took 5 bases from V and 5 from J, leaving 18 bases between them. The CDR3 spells CASSLLAGTVYGYTF. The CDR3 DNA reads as TGTGCCAGCAGTCTACTCGCCGGGACGGTATATGGCTACACCTTC.

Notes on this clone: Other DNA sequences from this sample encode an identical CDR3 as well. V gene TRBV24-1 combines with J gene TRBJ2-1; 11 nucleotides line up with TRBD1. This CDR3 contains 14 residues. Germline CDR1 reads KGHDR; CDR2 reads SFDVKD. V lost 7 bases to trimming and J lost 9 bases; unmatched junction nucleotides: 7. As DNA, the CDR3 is TGTGCCACCAGGGCGGACAGGGGGCGAGGTGAGCAGTTCTTC. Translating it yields CATRADRGRGEQFF.

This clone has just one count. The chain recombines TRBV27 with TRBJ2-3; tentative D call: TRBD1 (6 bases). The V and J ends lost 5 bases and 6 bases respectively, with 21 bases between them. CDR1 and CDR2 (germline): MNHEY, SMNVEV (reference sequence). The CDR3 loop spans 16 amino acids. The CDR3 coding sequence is TGTGCCAGCAGTGACTTAGGGACAAAACGGTGGGATACGCAGTATTTT. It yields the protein CASSDLGTKRWDTQYF.

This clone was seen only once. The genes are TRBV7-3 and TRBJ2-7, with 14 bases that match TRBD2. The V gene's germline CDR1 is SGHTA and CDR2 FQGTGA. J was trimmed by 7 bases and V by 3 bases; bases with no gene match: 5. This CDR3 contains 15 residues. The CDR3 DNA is TGTGCCAGCAGCTTCCGACTAGCGGGGGGGAGAGAGCAGTACTTC. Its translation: CASSFRLAGGREQYF.

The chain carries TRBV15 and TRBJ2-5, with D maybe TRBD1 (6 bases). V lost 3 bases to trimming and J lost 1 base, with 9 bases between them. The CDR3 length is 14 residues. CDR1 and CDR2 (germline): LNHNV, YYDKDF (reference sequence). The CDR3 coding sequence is TGTGCCACCAGCAGGGGGGCTACCCAAGAGACCCAGTACTTC. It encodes CATSRGATQETQYF. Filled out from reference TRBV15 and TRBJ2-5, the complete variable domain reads DAMVIQNPRYQVTQFGKPVTLSCSQTLNHNVMYWYQQKSSQAPKLLFHYYDKDFNNEADTPDNFQSRRPNTSFCFLDIRSPGLGDTAMYLCATSRGATQETQYFGPGTRLLVL.

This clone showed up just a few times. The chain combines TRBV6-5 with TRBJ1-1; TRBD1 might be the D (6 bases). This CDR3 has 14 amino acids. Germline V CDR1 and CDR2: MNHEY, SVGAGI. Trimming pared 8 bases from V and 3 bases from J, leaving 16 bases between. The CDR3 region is CASSARGSDTEAFF. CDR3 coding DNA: TGTGCCAGCTCGGCAAGGGGGTCTGACACTGAAGCTTTCTTT.

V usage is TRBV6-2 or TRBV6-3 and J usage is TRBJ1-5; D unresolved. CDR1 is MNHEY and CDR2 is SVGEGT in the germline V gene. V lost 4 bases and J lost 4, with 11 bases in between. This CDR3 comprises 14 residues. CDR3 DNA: TGTGCCAGCAGTTTGGGAGGAAAAAATCAGCCCCAGCATTTT. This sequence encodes CASSLGGKNQPQHF.

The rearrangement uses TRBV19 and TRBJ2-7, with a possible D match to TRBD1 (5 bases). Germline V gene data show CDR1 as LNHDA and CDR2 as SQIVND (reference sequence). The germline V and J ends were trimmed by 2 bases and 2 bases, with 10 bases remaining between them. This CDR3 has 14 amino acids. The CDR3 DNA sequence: TGTGCCAGTAGTATACCAGGGATCCCCTACGAGCAGTACTTC. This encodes CASSIPGIPYEQYF.

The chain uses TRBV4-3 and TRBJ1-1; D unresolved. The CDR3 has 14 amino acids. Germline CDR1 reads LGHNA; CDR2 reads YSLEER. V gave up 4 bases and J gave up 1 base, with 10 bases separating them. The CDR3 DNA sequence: TGCGCCAGCAGCCGACGGTCCGGGAACACTGAAGCTTTCTTT. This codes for CASSRRSGNTEAFF.

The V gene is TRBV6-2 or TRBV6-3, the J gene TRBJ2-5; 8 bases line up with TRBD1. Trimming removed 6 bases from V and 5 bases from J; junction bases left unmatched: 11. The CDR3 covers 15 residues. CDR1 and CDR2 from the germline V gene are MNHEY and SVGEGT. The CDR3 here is CASSHQGAGLETQYF. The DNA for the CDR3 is TGTGCCAGCAGCCACCAGGGGGCGGGGTTGGAGACCCAGTACTTC.

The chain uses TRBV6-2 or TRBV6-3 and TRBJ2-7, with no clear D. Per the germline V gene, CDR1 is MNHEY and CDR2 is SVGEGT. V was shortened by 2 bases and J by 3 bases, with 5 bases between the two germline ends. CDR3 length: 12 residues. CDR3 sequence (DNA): TGTGCCAGCAGTTACCCGGTCTACGAGCAGTACTTC. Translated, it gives CASSYPVYEQYF.

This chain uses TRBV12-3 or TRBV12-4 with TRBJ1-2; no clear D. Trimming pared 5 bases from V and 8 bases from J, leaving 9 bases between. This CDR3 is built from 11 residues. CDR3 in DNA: TGTGCCAGCAGTGGGATGGTGGGCTACACCTTC. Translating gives CASSGMVGYTF.

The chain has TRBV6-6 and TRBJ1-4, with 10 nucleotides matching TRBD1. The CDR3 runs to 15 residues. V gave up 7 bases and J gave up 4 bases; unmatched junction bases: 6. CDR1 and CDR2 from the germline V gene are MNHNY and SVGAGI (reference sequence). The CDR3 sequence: CASKDRGSVNEKLFF. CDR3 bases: TGTGCCAGCAAGGACAGGGGGTCAGTTAATGAAAAACTGTTTTTT.

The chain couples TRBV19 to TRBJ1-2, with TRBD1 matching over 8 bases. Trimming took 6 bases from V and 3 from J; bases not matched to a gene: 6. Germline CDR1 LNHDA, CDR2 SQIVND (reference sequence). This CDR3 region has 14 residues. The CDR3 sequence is CASSLTGVDYGYTF. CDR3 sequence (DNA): TGTGCCAGTAGCTTGACAGGGGTCGACTATGGCTACACCTTC.

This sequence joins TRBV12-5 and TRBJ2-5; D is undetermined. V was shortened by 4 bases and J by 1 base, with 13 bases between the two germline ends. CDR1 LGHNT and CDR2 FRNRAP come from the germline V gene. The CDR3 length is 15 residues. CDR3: CASGWGTSLQETQYF. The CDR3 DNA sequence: TGTGCTAGTGGTTGGGGAACCTCCCTCCAAGAGACCCAGTACTTC.

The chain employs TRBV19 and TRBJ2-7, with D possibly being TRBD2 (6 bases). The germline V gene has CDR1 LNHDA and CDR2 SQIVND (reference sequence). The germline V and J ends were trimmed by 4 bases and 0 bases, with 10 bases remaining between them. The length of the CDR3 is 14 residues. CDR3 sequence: CASSTRGVSYEQYF. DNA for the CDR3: TGTGCCAGTAGTACCCGCGGGGTCTCCTACGAGCAGTACTTC.